This T cell receptor (beta chain) is drawn from a study of OX40 agonist ivuxolimab in advanced cancers. Study-wide points: More expanded clones were seen, on average, in CD8+ T cells than in CD4+. Compared with others, partial responders at 0.1-3.0 mg/kg displayed clonal expansion among the lowest.

With respect to this clone: The antigen is unknown.

The timepoints at which blood was sampled were baseline, cycle 4 day 1, and cycle 7 day 1. TCRdb keeps only in-frame clones here, not all; method: immunoSEQ multiplex PCR. The repertoire has tens of thousands of clones, approximately 80% of them found once; the top ten carry 1.5% to 2%. There are 15 residues in the CDR3. The V and J ends lost 1 base and 4 bases, in that order; junction bases with no gene match: 5. Per the germline V gene, CDR1 is SGHTA and CDR2 is FQGNSA. The specimen comprised CD4+ or CD8+ T cells sorted from blood, sampled in a trial of the OX40 agonist ivuxolimab. The chain joins TRBV7-2 to TRBJ2-5; 8 positions match TRBD2. This clonotype originated in an adult with an advanced solid tumor such as melanoma, head and neck, liver or kidney cancer. The DNA for the CDR3 is TGTGCCAGCAGCTTAGGATTAGCGGGGAGAGAGACCCAGTACTTC. Its protein product is CASSLGLAGRETQYF.